Listed below are T cell receptor beta chains from one sample, sequenced in a study of T cells in Graves' hyperthyroidism and ophthalmopathy. TCRdb analysed the multiplex PCR reads with MiXCR anew, one entry per CDR3 protein. The sample includes a few hundred thousand distinct CDR3 sequences, about 43% of them seen just once. Material for sequencing was peripheral blood or thyroid tissue (not recorded which). The receptor set was obtained from a woman aged 18-29 years with Graves' hyperthyroidism. Both conserved end residues are part of each CDR3. The order of the fields is J gene, clone size, D gene, V gene, CDR3 DNA, CDR3 protein. A D gene is named only where the DNA matches it firmly. Part of the rows lack a size; the others show once, few, many or a class for expanded clones.

TRBJ1-1	NA	TRBD1	TRBV29-1	TGCAGCCGACAGGGCATGAACACTGAAGCCTTCTTT	CSRQGMNTEAFF
TRBJ2-2	many	TRBD2	TRBV29-1	TGCAGCGTTGGGGCGGGAGGGCCCCAGGCCGGGGAGCTGTTTTTT	CSVGAGGPQAGELFF
TRBJ2-5	many	NA	TRBV7-3	TGTGCCAGCAGCCCATTCGGGGGTAGCCGAGTCACCCAGTACTTC	CASSPFGGSRVTQYF
TRBJ2-2	many	TRBD1	TRBV6-5	TGTGCCAGCACTGGCGGACAGGGCGGCGGGGAGCTGTTTTTT	CASTGGQGGGELFF
TRBJ2-7	many	NA	TRBV7-3	TGTGCCAGCAGCTTAATTGCCGGACAGAGCTACGAGCAGTACTTC	CASSLIAGQSYEQYF
TRBJ2-7	NA	TRBD2	TRBV12-5	TGTGCTAGTGGTTTGAGCGGGGCACCCTACGGGCAGTACTTC	CASGLSGAPYGQYF
TRBJ1-4	few	TRBD1	TRBV19	TGTGCCAGTAGTGCGACAGGGGCAACTAATGAAAAACTGTTTTTT	CASSATGATNEKLFF
TRBJ2-7	many	NA	TRBV5-6	TGTGCCAGCAGCTTGTCGGCCTACGAGCAGTACTTC	CASSLSAYEQYF
TRBJ1-1	many	TRBD1	TRBV20-1	TGCAGTGCGATCGGGACAGGGGCCTCGAACACTGAAGCTTTCTTT	CSAIGTGASNTEAFF
TRBJ2-2	NA	NA	TRBV15	TGTGCCACCAGCTCCAGGGACCGGACCGAGCTGTTTTTT	CATSSRDRTELFF
TRBJ1-4	NA	TRBD1	TRBV24-1	TGTGCCAGTAGTATCGGGACAGTTGTCGGAGCTAATGAAGAACTGTTTTTT	CASSIGTVVGANEELFF
TRBJ1-6	few	NA	TRBV4-1	TGCGCCAGCAGCCCGCCGGACAGAAGGAGTTCACCCCTCCACTTT	CASSPPDRRSSPLHF
TRBJ1-1	few	NA	TRBV6-5	TGTGCCAGCTGGCGGGGCACAACCCCTAGGGAAGCTTTCTTT	CASWRGTTPREAFF
TRBJ2-5	many	NA	TRBV20-1	TGCAGTGCCGGGAATGTAGAGACCCAGTACTTC	CSAGNVETQYF
TRBJ1-5	NA	TRBD1	TRBV2	TGTGCCAGCAGGGTGGACAGGGGGCATCCGCCCCAGCATTTT	CASRVDRGHPPQHF
TRBJ1-5	NA	NA	TRBV20-1	TGCAGTGCTAGAGACGGGGGGGCCAATCAGCCCCAGCATTTT	CSARDGGANQPQHF